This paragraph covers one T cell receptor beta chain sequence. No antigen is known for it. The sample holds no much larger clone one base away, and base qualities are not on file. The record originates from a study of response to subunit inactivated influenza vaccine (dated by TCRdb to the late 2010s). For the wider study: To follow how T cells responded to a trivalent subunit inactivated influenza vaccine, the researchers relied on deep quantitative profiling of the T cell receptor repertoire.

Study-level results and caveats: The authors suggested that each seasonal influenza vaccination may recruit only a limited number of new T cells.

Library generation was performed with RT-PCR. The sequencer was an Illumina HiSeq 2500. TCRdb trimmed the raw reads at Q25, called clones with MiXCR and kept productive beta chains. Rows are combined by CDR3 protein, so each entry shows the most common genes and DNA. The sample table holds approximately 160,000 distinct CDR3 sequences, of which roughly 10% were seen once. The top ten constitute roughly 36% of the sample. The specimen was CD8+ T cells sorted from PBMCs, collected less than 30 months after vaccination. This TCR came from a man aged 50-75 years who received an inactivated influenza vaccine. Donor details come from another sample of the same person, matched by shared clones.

The CDR3 corresponds to CASSLRQAYEKLFF. At the DNA level, the sequence is TGTGCCAGCAGTTTAAGGCAGGCTTATGAAAAACTGTTTTTT. The sequence joins TRBV12-3 or TRBV12-4 to TRBJ1-4; no D gene can be assigned with confidence. V is shortened by 2 bases, J by 6 bases, and the region joining them spans 10 bases. The CDR3 goes from the cysteine to the phenylalanine over 14 residues. Only the CDR3 DNA is retained, 42 bases long and in frame from the first base.